The entry below gives a single T cell receptor (beta chain) sequence along with its context. Its antigen is currently unknown. Unmatched junction bases numbered 5, after V lost 4 bases and J lost 6 bases. The CDR3 is 15 amino acids. Germline values: CDR1 KGHSH, CDR2 LQKENI. Clones were sequenced by immunoSEQ multiplex PCR, and TCRdb holds only the in-frame ones, with some missing. The data hold some 120,000 clones, with 85% to 90% observed a single time. This record belongs to a study of cytomegalovirus exposure and HLA in healthy donors. Study conclusions and caveats: The majority of TCR sequences were rare, yet some public TCRs appeared in many donors. Through in vitro validation, a few CMV-associated chains were shown to be specific for CMV antigens. The authors listed 150 or so TCR beta chains as cytomegalovirus-associated. Subsequent analysis showed first-cohort TCR clusters tending to co-occur in 120 validation repertoires.

The clonotype was recovered from a man aged 25 to 45 in good health and CMV-seronegative. The sample comprised PBMCs. The chain uses TRBV18 and TRBJ2-3; 12 bases align to TRBD2. The CDR3 protein is CASSRLAGGLDTQYF. Written as DNA, the CDR3 is TGTGCCAGCTCACGTCTAGCGGGAGGGTTGGATACGCAGTATTTT.